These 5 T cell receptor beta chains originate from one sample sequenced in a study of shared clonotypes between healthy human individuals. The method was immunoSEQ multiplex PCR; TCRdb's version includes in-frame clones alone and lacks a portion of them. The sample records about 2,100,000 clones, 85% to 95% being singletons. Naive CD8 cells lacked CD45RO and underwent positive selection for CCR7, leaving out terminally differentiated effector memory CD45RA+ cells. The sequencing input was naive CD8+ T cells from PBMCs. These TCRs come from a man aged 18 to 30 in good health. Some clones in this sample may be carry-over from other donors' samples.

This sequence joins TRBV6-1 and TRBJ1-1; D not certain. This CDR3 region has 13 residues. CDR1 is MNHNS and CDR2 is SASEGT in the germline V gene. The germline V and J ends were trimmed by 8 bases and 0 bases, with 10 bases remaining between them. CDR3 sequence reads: CASAREMNTEAFF. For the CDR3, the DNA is TGTGCCAGCGCCCGGGAGATGAACACTGAAGCTTTCTTT.

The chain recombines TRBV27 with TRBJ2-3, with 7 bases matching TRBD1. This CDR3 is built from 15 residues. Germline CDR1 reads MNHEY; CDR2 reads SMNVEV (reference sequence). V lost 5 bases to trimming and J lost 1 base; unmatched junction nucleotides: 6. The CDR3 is CASSPYQGGTDTQYF. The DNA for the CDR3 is TGTGCCAGCAGTCCTTACCAGGGGGGCACAGATACGCAGTATTTT.

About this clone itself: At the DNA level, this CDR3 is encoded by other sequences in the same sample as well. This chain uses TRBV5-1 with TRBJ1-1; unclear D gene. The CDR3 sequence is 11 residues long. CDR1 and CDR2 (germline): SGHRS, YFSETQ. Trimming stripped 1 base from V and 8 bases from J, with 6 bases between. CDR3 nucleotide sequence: TGCGCCAGCAGCTTGACGGGGGAAGCTTTCTTT. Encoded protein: CASSLTGEAFF.

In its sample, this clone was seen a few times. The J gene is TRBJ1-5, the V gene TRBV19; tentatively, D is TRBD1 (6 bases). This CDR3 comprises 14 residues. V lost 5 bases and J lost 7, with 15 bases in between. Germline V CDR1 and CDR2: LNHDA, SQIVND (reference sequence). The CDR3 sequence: CASSAYRATQPQHF. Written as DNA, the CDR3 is TGTGCCAGTAGTGCCTACAGGGCTACCCAGCCCCAGCATTTT.

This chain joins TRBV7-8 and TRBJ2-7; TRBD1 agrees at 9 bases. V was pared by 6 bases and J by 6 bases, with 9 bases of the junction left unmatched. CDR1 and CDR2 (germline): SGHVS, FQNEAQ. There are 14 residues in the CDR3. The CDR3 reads CASSSGTGFSEQYF. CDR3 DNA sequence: TGTGCCAGCAGTTCCGGGACAGGGTTTTCCGAGCAGTACTTC.